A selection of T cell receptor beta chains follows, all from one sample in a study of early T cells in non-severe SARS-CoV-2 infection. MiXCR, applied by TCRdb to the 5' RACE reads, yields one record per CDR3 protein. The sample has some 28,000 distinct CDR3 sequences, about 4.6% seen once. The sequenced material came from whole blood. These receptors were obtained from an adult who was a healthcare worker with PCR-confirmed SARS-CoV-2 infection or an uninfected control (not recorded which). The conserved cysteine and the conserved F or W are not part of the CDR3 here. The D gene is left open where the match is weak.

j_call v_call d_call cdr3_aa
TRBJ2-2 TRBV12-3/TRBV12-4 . ASSLAETNTGELF
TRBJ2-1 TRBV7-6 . ASSLAWLNEQF
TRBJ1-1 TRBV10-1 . ASSPELGDTEAF
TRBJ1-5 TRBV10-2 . ASRDSGRPGQPQH
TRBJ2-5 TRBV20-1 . SARDLVGGETQY
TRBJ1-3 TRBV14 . ASSQGRGSSGNTIY
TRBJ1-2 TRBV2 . ASSERSDVYGYT
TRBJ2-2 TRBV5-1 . ASGRGAANTGELF
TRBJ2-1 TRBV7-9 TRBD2 ASSFNRASGYNEQF
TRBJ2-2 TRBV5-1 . ASSLRQANTGELF
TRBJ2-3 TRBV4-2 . ASSQEGGPTDTQY
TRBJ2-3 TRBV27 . ASSLLRDTDTQY
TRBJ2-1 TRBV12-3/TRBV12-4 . ASSTRTGTYNEQF
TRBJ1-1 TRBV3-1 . ASSPTGSLGNTEAF
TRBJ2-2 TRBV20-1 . SAKTDTGELF
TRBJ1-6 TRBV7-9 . ASSLTTSPLH
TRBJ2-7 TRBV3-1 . ASSLYSGTEGEQY
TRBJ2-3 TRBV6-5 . ASRAFGPEVTDTQY
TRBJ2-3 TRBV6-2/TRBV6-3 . ASSSQGGSTDTQY
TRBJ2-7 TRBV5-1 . ASGRGSYSYEQY
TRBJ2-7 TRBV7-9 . ASSLQGASYEQY
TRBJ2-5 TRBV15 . ATSRGQETQY
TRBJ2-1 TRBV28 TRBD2 ASSLWGRGPNEQF
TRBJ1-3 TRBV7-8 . ASSLSSSGNTIY
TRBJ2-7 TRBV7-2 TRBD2 ASSLHNLAGGPYNTQGEQY
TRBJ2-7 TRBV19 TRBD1 ASSSGQDLEQY
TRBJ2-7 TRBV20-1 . SATSPASYEQY
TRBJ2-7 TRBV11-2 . ASSLLQGYEQY
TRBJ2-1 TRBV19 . ASSIPGRGINEQF
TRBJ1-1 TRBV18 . ASSPLEMNTEAF
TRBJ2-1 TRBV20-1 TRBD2 SPWRTSGRGEQF
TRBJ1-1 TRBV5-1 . ASSLAGSEAF
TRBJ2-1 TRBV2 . ASSDKGGGPYNEQF
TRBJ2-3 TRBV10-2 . ASSESWWASATTDTQY
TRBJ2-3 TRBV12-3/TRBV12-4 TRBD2 ASSLAPLKTSGRGGDTQY
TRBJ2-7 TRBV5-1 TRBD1 ASKTGIEQY
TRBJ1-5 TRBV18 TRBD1 ASSRQGADQPQH
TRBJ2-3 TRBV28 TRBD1 ASSQDRGLTDTQY
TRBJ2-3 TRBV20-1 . SAAGDVGTDTQY
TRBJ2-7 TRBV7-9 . ASSRQIQSEQY
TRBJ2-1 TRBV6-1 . ATFRGRGPYNEQF
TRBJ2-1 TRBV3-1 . ASSQDFRGGNEQF
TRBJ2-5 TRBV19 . ASSQLVQETQY
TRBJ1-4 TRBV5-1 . ASSGESNEKLF
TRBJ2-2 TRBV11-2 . ASSFTRDHGELF
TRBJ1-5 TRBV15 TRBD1 ATSRPTGGNQPQH
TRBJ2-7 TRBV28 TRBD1 ASSRQGAYEQY
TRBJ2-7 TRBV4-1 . ASSQVAAGPYEQY
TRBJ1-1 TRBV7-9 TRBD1 ATKQGEAEAF
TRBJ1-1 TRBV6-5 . ASSYSTGNTEAF
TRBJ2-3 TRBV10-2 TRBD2 ASSGGLAGGPRTDTQY
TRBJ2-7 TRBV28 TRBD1 ASSSGQGYAYEQY
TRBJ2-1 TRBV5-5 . ASSYEVTYNEQF
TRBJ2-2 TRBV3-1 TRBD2 ASSQARGRNTGELF